Below, 28 T cell receptor beta chains from the same sample are listed, as sequenced in a study of T cell clonotyping in hematopoietic cell transplantation (dated by TCRdb to about 2021). The receptor library was made with the immunoSEQ multiplex PCR assay. Imported from immuneACCESS, the table was reduced by TCRdb to in-frame sequences with V and J called. These copies leave out some clones; in studies compared against another copy, an unresolved V gene accounts for under half, and the cause of the remainder is not known. Within this sample are some 14,000 clones, with about 93% of them counted one time only. The leading ten clones occupy 4.5% of the sample. Per the publication, the time point label means: 30 days after allo-HCT. The sequencing here drew on PBMCs, taken 30 days after allogeneic stem cell transplant. These receptors all stem from a male patient aged 60-69 years who had an allogeneic stem cell transplant from an unrelated donor, so the T cells may come from the graft donor. Some clones in this sample may be carry-over from other donors' samples.

The rearrangement joins TRBV2 to TRBJ2-2; tentatively, D is TRBD1 (5 bases). Germline V gene lookup returns CDR1 SNHLY and CDR2 FYNNEI. The V and J ends lost 6 bases and 0 bases respectively, with 17 bases between them. This CDR3 is 17 amino acids long. CDR3 sequence: CASSRDLTNTNTGELFF. CDR3 bases: TGTGCCAGCAGCAGGGATTTGACAAACACGAACACCGGGGAGCTGTTTTTT.

The chain is built from TRBV7-2 and TRBJ1-5, with 8 bases fitting TRBD1. This CDR3 has 14 amino acids. Germline CDR1 reads SGHTA; CDR2 reads FQGNSA. The V gene end was trimmed by 5 bases and the J gene end by 4 bases; junction bases not matched to a gene: 4. The CDR3 DNA follows: TGTGCCAGCAGCCAGGGACAGGAAAATCAGCCCCAGCATTTT. Translated: CASSQGQENQPQHF.

This chain joins TRBV5-4 and TRBJ1-5; maybe TRBD1 (5 bases). V was clipped by 4 bases and J by 3 bases, with 11 bases between them. The CDR3 extends over 14 amino acids. The V gene's germline CDR1 is SGHNT and CDR2 YYREEE (reference sequence). CDR3 loop: CASSPGADNQPQHF. The CDR3 nucleotides read TGTGCCAGCAGCCCCGGGGCAGACAATCAGCCCCAGCATTTT.

The chain combines TRBV11-2 with TRBJ1-2, with D unresolved. Trimming left V 4 bases short and J 2 bases short, with 17 bases between. The CDR3 length is 16 residues. Germline CDR1 SGHAT, CDR2 FQNNGV. CDR3 in amino acids: CASSSRIQPANYGYTF. The CDR3 nucleotides are TGTGCCAGCAGCTCCCGTATACAGCCTGCAAACTATGGCTACACCTTC.

The chain employs TRBV2 and TRBJ2-2; D unresolved. V was pared by 3 bases and J by 0 bases, with 8 bases between. The germline V gene has CDR1 SNHLY and CDR2 FYNNEI. The CDR3 sequence is 15 residues long. CDR3 amino acids: CASSDPETNTGELFF. The CDR3 nucleotides read TGTGCCAGCAGTGATCCGGAGACGAACACCGGGGAGCTGTTTTTT.

The chain uses TRBV5-1 and TRBJ2-3; the D gene is possibly TRBD1 (6 bases). Germline V gives CDR1 SGHRS, CDR2 YFSETQ. The CDR3 covers 14 residues. V lost 0 bases, J lost 4 bases, and 9 bases lay in between. CDR3 amino acids: CASSLVQGADTQYF. In DNA, the CDR3 is TGCGCCAGCAGCTTGGTACAGGGAGCAGATACGCAGTATTTT.

The rearrangement uses TRBV5-1 and TRBJ2-7; D is unresolved. Trimming removed 5 bases from V and 0 bases from J, with 6 bases in between. CDR3 length equals 12 residues. Germline V gene data show CDR1 as SGHRS and CDR2 as YFSETQ. The CDR3 loop reads CASSGSSYEQYF. In DNA, the CDR3 is TGCGCCAGCAGTGGATCCTCCTACGAGCAGTACTTC.

This chain uses TRBV1 with TRBJ2-7; the D call in the table, TRBD2, was not verified against the DNA. TRBV1 is listed as a pseudogene. CDR3 length equals 14 residues. CDR3 protein: CTTAGLAGRYEQYF. In DNA, the CDR3 is TGCACCACTGCTGGGCTAGCGGGACGATACGAGCAGTACTTC.

The V and J genes are TRBV5-6 and TRBJ2-7, with 8 nucleotides matching TRBD1. The CDR3 totals 16 residues. Germline loops: CDR1 SGHDT, CDR2 YYEEEE. V dropped 4 bases and J dropped 0; count of bases not matched to a gene: 9. The CDR3 region has the DNA TGTGCCAGCAGCGCGGCTGCCAGGGGGCTCTCCTACGAGCAGTACTTC. It specifies CASSAAARGLSYEQYF.

CDR3 sequence reads: CASSLSGGSYEQYF. CDR3 DNA: TGTGCCAGCAGCCTTAGCGGGGGATCCTACGAGCAGTACTTC. The chain combines TRBV7-2 with TRBJ2-7; 9 bases match TRBD2. V lost 5 bases, J lost 1 base, and 3 bases stayed unmatched. The CDR3 is made up of 14 amino acids. Per germline, CDR1 SGHTA and CDR2 FQGNSA.

The chain uses TRBV30 and TRBJ2-5; D may be TRBD1 (6 bases). The CDR3 runs 14 residues. The V end lost 4 bases, the J end lost 5 bases, and 17 bases lay between the germline ends. Germline CDR1 and CDR2: GTSNPN and SVGIG (reference sequence). The CDR3 DNA is TGTGCCTGGAACCTTCACAGGGTTTTCGAGACCCAGTACTTC. This encodes CAWNLHRVFETQYF.

The chain recombines TRBV6-5 with TRBJ2-3; D call uncertain. The CDR3 totals 14 residues. V lost 0 bases, J lost 4 bases, and 8 bases lay in between. From germline, CDR1 is MNHEY and CDR2 SVGAGI. The CDR3 DNA sequence: TGTGCCAGCAGTTACTCTCCAGACCCAGATACGCAGTATTTT. Translating gives CASSYSPDPDTQYF.

The chain links TRBV19 to TRBJ2-2; D is unclear. CDR1 is LNHDA, CDR2 SQIVND, per germline (reference sequence). V was pared by 6 bases and J by 0 bases, with 8 bases between. The CDR3 loop spans 14 amino acids. The CDR3 is CASRTATNTGELFF. Here the CDR3 DNA reads TGTGCCAGTAGGACTGCCACGAACACCGGGGAGCTGTTTTTT.

This chain joins TRBV13 and TRBJ2-7, with TRBD1 matching over 7 bases. V lost 0 bases to trimming and J lost 4 bases; unmatched junction nucleotides: 3. Per germline, CDR1 PRHDT and CDR2 FYEKMQ (reference sequence). There are 14 residues in the CDR3. CDR3 sequence (DNA): TGTGCCAGCAGCTTAGGAGGGGGCGAGTACGAGCAGTACTTC. The encoded protein is CASSLGGGEYEQYF. The full variable domain, rest sourced from reference TRBV13 and TRBJ2-7, is AAGVIQSPRHLIKEKRETATLKCYPIPRHDTVYWYQQGPGQDPQFLISFYEKMQSDKGSIPDRFSAQQFSDYHSELNMSSLELGDSALYFCASSLGGGEYEQYFGPGTRLTVT.

This rearrangement joins TRBV6-6 to TRBJ2-3; D is uncertain. This CDR3 has 13 amino acids. Deletions cut 2 bases from V and 4 bases from J, with 7 bases between. The germline gives CDR1 MNHNY, CDR2 SVGAGI (reference sequence). The CDR3 DNA follows: TGTGCCAGCAGTTACAGACCGTCAGATACGCAGTATTTT. This sequence encodes CASSYRPSDTQYF.

In its sample, this clone was seen a few times. The CDR3 DNA sequence: TGTGCCAGCAGTCTGGGGGGGGAGGACTATGGCTACACCTTC. Amino acid sequence: CASSLGGEDYGYTF. The chain recombines TRBV6-6 with TRBJ1-2, with D perhaps matching TRBD1 (5 bases). The CDR3 is 14 amino acids. Germline CDR1 and CDR2: MNHNY and SVGAGI (reference sequence). The V end lost 5 bases, the J end lost 3 bases, and 13 bases lay between the germline ends.

The V and J genes are TRBV6-5 and TRBJ1-1; D remains ambiguous. The CDR3 length is 14 residues. Germline CDR1 reads MNHEY; CDR2 reads SVGAGI. V was trimmed by 5 bases and J by 3 bases, leaving 13 bases between them. The CDR3 bases are TGTGCCAGCAGTCCCCAGAGGAGGGACACTGAAGCTTTCTTT. This gives the protein CASSPQRRDTEAFF.

The rearrangement links TRBV29-1 to TRBJ2-7; no clear D. This CDR3 comprises 13 residues. Looked up from germline, CDR1 is SQVTM and CDR2 is ANQGSEA. V gave up 4 bases and J gave up 3 bases, with 13 bases separating them. The DNA of the CDR3 is TGCAGCGTTGTGGGTTTTGGGGACTACGAGCAGTACTTC. It translates to CSVVGFGDYEQYF.

V gene TRBV10-3 combines with J gene TRBJ2-1; 15 nucleotides agree with TRBD2. The V gene end was trimmed by 4 bases and the J gene end by 4 bases; junction bases not matched to a gene: 5. Germline CDR1 reads ENHRY; CDR2 reads SYGVKD. This CDR3 is 17 amino acids long. The CDR3 sequence is CAISGTSGGAIYNEQFF. The CDR3 nucleotides read TGTGCCATCAGTGGGACTAGCGGGGGGGCGATATACAATGAGCAGTTCTTC.

The CDR3 here is CASSLLPYTEAFF. In DNA form, the CDR3 reads TGTGCCAGCAGTCTGCTCCCGTACACTGAAGCTTTCTTT. The rearrangement joins TRBV7-2 to TRBJ1-1, with D uncertain. V gave up 6 bases and J gave up 3 bases, with 11 bases separating them. Germline lookup yields CDR1 SGHTA and CDR2 FQGNSA. The CDR3 has 13 amino acids.

The chain combines TRBV7-2 with TRBJ2-7; no reliable D call. CDR3 length: 14 amino acids. Trimming pared 1 base from V and 3 bases from J, leaving 10 bases between. CDR1 and CDR2 from the germline V gene are SGHTA and FQGNSA. Written as DNA, the CDR3 is TGTGCCAGCAGCTTAGGGCTACTAAACTACGAGCAGTACTTC. Its translation is CASSLGLLNYEQYF.

The chain employs TRBV18 and TRBJ2-2; 11 positions agree with TRBD2. CDR1 KGHSH and CDR2 LQKENI come from the germline V gene. Losses at the gene ends were 3 bases for V and 4 bases for J; bases not matched to a gene: 4. There are 16 residues in the CDR3. The CDR3 coding sequence is TGTGCCAGCTCACCCCCCGGGACTAGCGGCACCGGGGAGCTGTTTTTT. It is translated as CASSPPGTSGTGELFF.

This rearrangement joins TRBV6-5 to TRBJ2-3; weak D call: TRBD2 (6 bases). The CDR3 consists of 13 residues. Trimming took 5 bases from V and 4 from J, leaving 10 bases between them. Germline V gene lookup returns CDR1 MNHEY and CDR2 SVGAGI. CDR3 in amino acids: CASSTGTSDTQYF. CDR3 coding DNA: TGTGCCAGCAGTACCGGGACTTCAGATACGCAGTATTTT.

The V gene is TRBV6-5, the J gene TRBJ2-7, with a tentative D call TRBD2 (5 bases). The CDR3 sequence is 13 residues long. The germline V gene has CDR1 MNHEY and CDR2 SVGAGI. V dropped 2 bases and J dropped 5 bases, with 10 bases sitting between them. This CDR3 reads CASSYDYSDEQYF. CDR3 DNA: TGTGCCAGCAGTTACGACTATTCAGACGAGCAGTACTTC.

The CDR3, as DNA: TGTGCCAGCAGCCCCGGCCCGGGCGTGGGAGAGACCCAGTACTTC. Translation: CASSPGPGVGETQYF. The chain carries TRBV9 and TRBJ2-5, with D uncertain. There are 15 residues in the CDR3. V was pared by 4 bases and J by 4 bases, with 17 bases between. Per germline, CDR1 SGDLS and CDR2 YYNGEE.

The genes are TRBV2 and TRBJ2-3; 9 bases align to TRBD2. The V and J ends lost 5 bases and 5 bases, in that order; junction bases with no gene match: 5. CDR1 is SNHLY, CDR2 FYNNEI, per germline. The CDR3 contains 14 residues. CDR3 residues: CASSQRGAGDTQYF. In nucleotides, the CDR3 is TGTGCCAGCAGTCAGCGGGGGGCAGGAGATACGCAGTATTTT.

The V and J genes are TRBV6-1 and TRBJ2-7, with 14 bases that match TRBD2. Germline loops: CDR1 MNHNS, CDR2 SASEGT. The CDR3 is made up of 14 amino acids. The ends lost 8 bases at V and 3 bases at J; junction bases unmatched: 3. This CDR3 reads CASRTSGGNYEQYF. DNA of the CDR3: TGTGCCAGCCGGACTAGCGGGGGGAACTACGAGCAGTACTTC.

V gene TRBV7-2 combines with J gene TRBJ2-7; D uncertain. V was cut by 1 base and J by 6 bases, with 13 bases left in between. Looked up from germline, CDR1 is SGHTA and CDR2 is FQGNSA. The CDR3 loop spans 14 amino acids. This CDR3 reads CASSLDLTTGEQYF. CDR3 DNA: TGTGCCAGCAGCTTAGACTTAACGACCGGCGAGCAGTACTTC.